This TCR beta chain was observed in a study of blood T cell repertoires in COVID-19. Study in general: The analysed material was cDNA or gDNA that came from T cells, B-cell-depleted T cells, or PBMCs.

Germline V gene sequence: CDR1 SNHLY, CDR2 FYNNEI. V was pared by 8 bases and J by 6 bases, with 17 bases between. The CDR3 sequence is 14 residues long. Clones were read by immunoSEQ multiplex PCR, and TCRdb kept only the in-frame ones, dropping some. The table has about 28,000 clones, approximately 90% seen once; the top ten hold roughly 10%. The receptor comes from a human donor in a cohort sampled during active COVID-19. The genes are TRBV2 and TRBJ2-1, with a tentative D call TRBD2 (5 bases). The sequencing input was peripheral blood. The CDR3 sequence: CASRSPRDLNEQFF. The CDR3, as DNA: TGTGCCAGCCGCAGCCCGAGGGATCTCAATGAGCAGTTCTTC.